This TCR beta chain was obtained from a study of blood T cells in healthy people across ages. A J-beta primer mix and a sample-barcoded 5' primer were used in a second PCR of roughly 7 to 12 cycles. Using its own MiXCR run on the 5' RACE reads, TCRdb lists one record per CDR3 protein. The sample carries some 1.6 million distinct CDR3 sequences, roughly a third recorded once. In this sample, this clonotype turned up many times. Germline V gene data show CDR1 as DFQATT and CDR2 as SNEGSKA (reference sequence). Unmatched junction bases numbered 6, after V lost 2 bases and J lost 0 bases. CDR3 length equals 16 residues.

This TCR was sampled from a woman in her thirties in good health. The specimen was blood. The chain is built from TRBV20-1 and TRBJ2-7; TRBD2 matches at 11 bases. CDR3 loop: CSARTGTSGDSYEQYF. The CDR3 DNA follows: TGCAGTGCTAGAACCGGGACTAGCGGTGACTCCTACGAGCAGTACTTC.